This is a list of T cell receptor beta chains from one sample in a study of human T cells and chemical hapten exposure. In TCRdb, the RACE reads were re-called with MiXCR into one record per CDR3 protein. Seen here are about 380,000 distinct CDR3 sequences, 5% to 6.5% observed once, and the top ten hold 2.6%. The specimen comprised whole blood, sampled in connection with sensitization to the hapten diphenylcyclopropenone (DPC). The receptors were sampled from a woman in her forties or fifties with alopecia areata. Some clones in this sample may be carry-over from other donors' samples. CDR3s include the opening cysteine and the closing phenylalanine or tryptophan. Each record gives: V gene, CDR3 length, J gene, CDR3 protein.

TRBV4-3	16	TRBJ2-7	CASSQNTVLAGCEQYF
TRBV9	15	TRBJ1-1	CASSVGGQGVTEAFF
TRBV5-8	15	TRBJ2-3	CASSLGQVSRDTQYF
TRBV9	14	TRBJ2-7	CASSVAGRGYEQYF
TRBV19	16	TRBJ2-1	CASRYRTSGTYNEQFF
TRBV20-1	13	TRBJ2-1	CSAAIRTMNEQFF
TRBV10-3	13	TRBJ2-5	CATAGGPQETQYF
TRBV10-3	17	TRBJ2-3	CAISQGAGGPSEDTQYF
TRBV3-1	14	TRBJ1-5	CASSQGRVNQPQHF
TRBV20-1	15	TRBJ1-1	CSADGDRGMNTEAFF
TRBV9	14	TRBJ1-4	CASSVDSGHEKLFF
TRBV28	15	TRBJ2-5	CASSLLTGGLETQYF